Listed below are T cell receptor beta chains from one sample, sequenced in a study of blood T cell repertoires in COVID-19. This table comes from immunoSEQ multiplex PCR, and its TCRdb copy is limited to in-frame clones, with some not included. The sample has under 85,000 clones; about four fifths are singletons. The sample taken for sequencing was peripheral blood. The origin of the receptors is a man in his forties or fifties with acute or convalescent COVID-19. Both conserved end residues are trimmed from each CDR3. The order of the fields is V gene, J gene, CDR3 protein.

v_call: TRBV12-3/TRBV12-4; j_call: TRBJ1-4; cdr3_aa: ASSSSTNEKLF
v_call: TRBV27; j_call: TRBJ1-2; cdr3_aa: ASSLLPGGDYGYT
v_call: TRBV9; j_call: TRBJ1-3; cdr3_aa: ASSVSLRHRNSGNTIY
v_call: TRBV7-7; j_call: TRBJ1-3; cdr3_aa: ASSTGTGNTIY
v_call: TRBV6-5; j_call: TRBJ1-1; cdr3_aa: ASSYSASGVTEAF
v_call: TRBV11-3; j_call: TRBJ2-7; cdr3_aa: ASSLGGPYEQY
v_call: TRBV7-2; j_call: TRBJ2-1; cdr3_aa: ASSLGLAGGLGEQF
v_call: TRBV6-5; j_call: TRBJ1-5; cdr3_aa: ASRNRGGNQPQH
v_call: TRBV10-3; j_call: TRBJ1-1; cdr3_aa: AISEGQGAIKEAF
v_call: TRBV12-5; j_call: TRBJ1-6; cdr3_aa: ASSPGVPNSPLH
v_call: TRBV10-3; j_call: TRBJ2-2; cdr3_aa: AIRPDGTGELF
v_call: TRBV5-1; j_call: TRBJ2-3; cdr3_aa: ASSSKRGWSADTQY
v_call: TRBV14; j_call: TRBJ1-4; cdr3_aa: ASSQTGTGLNEKLF
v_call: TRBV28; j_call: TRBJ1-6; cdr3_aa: ASTTGQSNSPLH
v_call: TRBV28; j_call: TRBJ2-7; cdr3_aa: ASSSGGPLSYEQY
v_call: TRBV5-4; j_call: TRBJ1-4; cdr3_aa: ASSLAPATNEKLF
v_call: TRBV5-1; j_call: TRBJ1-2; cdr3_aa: ASSGYRGAYGYT
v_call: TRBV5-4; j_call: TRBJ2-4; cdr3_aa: ASSLLDSKNIQY
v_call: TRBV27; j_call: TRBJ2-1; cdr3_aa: ASSDSRGAGEQF
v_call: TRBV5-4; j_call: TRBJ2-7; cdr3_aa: ASSLYGQQASEQY
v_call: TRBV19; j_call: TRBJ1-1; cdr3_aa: ASSIGNGGTEAF
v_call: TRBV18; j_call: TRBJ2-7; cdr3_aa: ASRTGTRGSYEQY
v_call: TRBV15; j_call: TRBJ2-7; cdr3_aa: ATSRAGTATYEQY
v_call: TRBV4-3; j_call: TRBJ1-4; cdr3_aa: ASSQVGAGNEKLF
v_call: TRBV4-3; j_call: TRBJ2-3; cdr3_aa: ASSQDYGLSTQY
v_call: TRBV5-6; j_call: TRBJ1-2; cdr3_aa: ASSLPGGGYGYT
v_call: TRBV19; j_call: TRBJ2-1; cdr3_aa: ASSRGGDEQF
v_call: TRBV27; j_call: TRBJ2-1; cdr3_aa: ASSLAGSYNEQF
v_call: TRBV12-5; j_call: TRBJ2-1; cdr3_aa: ASGLMRSYNEQF
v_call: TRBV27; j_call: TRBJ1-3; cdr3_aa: ATPGDSGNTIY
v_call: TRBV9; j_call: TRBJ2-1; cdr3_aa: ASSVDGTGGTEQF
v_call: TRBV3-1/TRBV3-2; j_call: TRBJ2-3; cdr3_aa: ASSKTGTPNTDTQY